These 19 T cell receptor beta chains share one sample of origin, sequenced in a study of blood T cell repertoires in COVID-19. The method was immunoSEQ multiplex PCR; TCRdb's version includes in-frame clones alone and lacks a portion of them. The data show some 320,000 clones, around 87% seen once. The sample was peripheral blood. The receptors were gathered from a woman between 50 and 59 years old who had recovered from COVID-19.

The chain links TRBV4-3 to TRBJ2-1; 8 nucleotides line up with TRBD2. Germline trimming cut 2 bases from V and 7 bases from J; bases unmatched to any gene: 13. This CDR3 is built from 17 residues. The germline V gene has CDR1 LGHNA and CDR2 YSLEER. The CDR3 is CASSQSYRRLAFNEQFF. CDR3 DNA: TGCGCCAGCAGCCAATCATATAGGAGACTAGCGTTTAATGAGCAGTTCTTC.

For the CDR3, the DNA is TGTGCCAGCAGTTTTCGGCCGGTAGGGGCTTCACCCCTCCACTTT. It translates to CASSFRPVGASPLHF. The chain joins TRBV27 to TRBJ1-6; TRBD1 might be the D (5 bases). Trimming cost V 3 bases and J 9 bases, with 15 bases left between them. The germline V gene encodes CDR1 MNHEY and CDR2 SMNVEV (reference sequence). The CDR3 runs to 15 residues.

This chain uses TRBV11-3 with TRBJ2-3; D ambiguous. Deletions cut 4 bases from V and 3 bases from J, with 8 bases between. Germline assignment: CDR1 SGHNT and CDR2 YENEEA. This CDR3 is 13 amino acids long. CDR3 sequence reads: CASSSPRTDTQYF. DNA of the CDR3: TGTGCCAGCAGCTCTCCCCGGACAGATACGCAGTATTTT.

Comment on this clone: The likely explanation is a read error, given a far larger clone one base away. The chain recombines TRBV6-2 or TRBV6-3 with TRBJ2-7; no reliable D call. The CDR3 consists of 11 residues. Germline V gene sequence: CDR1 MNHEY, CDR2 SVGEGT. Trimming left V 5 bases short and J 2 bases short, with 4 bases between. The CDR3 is CASSDTYEQYF. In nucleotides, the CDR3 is TGTGCCAGCAGTGACACCTACGAGCAGTACTTC.

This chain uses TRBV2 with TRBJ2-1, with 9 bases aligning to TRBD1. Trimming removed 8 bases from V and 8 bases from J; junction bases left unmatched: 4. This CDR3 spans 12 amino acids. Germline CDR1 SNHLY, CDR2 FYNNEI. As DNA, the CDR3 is TGTGCCAGCGCGGACAGGGGAGATGAGCAGTTCTTC. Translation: CASADRGDEQFF.

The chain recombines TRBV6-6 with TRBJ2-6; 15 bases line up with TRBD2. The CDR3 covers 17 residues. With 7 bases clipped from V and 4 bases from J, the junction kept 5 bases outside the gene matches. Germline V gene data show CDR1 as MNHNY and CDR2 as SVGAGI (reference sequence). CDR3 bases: TGTGCCAGCACTCGGACTAGCGGGAGGGTAGGGGCCAACGTCCTGACTTTC. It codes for CASTRTSGRVGANVLTF.

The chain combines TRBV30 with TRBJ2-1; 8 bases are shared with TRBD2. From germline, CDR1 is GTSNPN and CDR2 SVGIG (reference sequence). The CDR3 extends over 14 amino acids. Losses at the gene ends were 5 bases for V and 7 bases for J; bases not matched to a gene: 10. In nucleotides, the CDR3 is TGTGCCTGGTGGCTAGGCGGGAGGAGAAATGAGCAGTTCTTC. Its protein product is CAWWLGGRRNEQFF.

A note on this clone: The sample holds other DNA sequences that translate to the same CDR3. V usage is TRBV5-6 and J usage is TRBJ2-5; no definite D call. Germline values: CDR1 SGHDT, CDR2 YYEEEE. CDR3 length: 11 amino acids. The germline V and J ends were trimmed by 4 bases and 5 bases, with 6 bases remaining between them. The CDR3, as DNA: TGTGCCAGCAGCCTGTCCGAGACCCAGTACTTC. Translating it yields CASSLSETQYF.

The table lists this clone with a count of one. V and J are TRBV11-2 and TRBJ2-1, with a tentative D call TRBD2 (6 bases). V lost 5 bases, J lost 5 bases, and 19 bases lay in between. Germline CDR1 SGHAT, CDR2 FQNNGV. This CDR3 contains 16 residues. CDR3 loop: CASSDTGWDSNNEQFF. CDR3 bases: TGTGCCAGCAGCGACACCGGCTGGGACTCGAACAATGAGCAGTTCTTC.

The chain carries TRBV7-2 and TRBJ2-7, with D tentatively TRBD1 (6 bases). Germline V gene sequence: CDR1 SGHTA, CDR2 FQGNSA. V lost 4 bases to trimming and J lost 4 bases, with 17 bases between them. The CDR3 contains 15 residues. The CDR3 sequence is CASSSEPRGSYEQYF. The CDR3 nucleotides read TGTGCCAGCAGCTCCGAACCCAGGGGATCGTACGAGCAGTACTTC.

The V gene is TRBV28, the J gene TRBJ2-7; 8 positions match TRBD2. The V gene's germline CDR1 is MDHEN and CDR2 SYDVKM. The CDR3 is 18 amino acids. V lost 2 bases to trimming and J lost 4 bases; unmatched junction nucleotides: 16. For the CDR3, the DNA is TGTGCCAGCAGTTTAGGCTTAGGACTAGCAAAACTGGAGTACGAGCAGTACTTC. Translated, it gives CASSLGLGLAKLEYEQYF.

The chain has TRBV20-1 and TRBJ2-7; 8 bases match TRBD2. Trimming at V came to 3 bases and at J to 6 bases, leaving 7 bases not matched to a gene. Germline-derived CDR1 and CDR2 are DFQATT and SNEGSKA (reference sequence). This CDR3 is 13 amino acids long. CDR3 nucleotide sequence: TGCAGTGCTAGTCCGAGCGGGAGTGGCGAGCAGTACTTC. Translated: CSASPSGSGEQYF.

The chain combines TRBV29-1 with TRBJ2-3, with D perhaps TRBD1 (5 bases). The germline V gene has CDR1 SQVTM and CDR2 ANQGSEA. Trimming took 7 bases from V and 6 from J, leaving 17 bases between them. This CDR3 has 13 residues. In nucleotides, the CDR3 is TGCAGCGCCAAGGGCAGGGTGGAGGATACGCAGTATTTT. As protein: CSAKGRVEDTQYF.

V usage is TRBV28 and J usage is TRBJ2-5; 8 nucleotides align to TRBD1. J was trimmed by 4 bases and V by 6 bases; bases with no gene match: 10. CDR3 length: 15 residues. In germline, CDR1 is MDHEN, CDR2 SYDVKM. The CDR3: CASSPGQGRAETQYF. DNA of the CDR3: TGTGCCAGCAGCCCCGGACAGGGCCGGGCAGAGACCCAGTACTTC.

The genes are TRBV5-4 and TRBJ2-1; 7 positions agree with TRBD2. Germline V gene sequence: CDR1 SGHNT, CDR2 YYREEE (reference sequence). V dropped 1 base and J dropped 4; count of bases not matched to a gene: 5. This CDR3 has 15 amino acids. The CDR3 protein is CASSLIQRDYNEQFF. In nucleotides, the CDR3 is TGTGCCAGCAGCTTGATCCAGCGGGATTACAATGAGCAGTTCTTC.

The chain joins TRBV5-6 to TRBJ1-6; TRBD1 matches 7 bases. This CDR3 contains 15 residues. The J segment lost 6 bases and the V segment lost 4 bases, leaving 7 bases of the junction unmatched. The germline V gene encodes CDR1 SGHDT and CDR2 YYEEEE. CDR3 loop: CASSRDSQANSPLHF. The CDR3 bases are TGTGCCAGCAGCAGGGACAGCCAAGCTAATTCACCCCTCCACTTT.

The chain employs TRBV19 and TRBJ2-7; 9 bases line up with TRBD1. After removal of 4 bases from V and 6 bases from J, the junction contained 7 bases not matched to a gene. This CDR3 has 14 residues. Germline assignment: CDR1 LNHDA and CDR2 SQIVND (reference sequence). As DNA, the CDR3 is TGTGCCAGTAGTAGCGGGACAGGGACAGGCGAGCAGTACTTC. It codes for CASSSGTGTGEQYF.

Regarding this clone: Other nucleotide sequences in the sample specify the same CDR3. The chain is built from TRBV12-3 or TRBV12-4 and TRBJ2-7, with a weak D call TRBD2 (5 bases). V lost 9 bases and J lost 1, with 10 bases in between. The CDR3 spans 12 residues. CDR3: CASKTGSYEQYF. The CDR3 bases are TGTGCCAGTAAGACGGGATCCTACGAGCAGTACTTC.

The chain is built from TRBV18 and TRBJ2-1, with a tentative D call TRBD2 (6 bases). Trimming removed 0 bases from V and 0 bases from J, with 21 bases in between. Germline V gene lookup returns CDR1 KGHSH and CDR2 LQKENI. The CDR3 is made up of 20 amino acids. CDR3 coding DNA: TGTGCCAGCTCACCACCGGGAGGAAGGGAGAGCCTCCGCTCCTACAATGAGCAGTTCTTC. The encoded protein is CASSPPGGRESLRSYNEQFF.